This entry is about one T cell receptor (beta chain). V was cut by 5 bases and J by 3 bases, with 17 bases left in between. This CDR3 region has 15 residues. Germline assignment: CDR1 KGHSH and CDR2 LQKENI. TCRdb passed the RT-PCR reads through MiXCR, listing each CDR3 protein once. The repertoire holds about 680,000 distinct CDR3 sequences, with approximately 15% as singletons. The J gene is TRBJ2-7, the V gene TRBV18; possible D gene TRBD1, 8 bases. The material sequenced was memory CD4+ T cells from blood. This receptor was obtained from a female donor in good health, serving as a healthy control. The CDR3: CASSLHRGGIYEQYF. CDR3 nucleotides: TGTGCCAGCTCATTACACAGGGGGGGAATCTACGAGCAGTACTTC.